The source of this T cell receptor beta chain is a study of CD8+ T cells in alopecia areata. Extraction and reverse transcription of RNA yielded cDNA as the sequencing template. Measured with immunoSEQ multiplex PCR; TCRdb has only the in-frame clones, and not every one. The data show 100,000 to 130,000 clones, 59% seen once. A FACSAria was used to sort CD4+ and CD8+ T cells. These cells came from PBMCs. Findings and caveats of the study: The study found higher clonality in lesional than normal scalp, especially in alopecia totalis/universalis.

Of note for this clone: The antigen remains unidentified.

Sequences were obtained from CD8+ T cells sorted from blood. The receptor's source is a human donor in good health.

The DNA of the CDR3 is TGTGCCAGTAGTAACAGGGGCGCCTACAATGAGCAGTTCTTC. This sequence encodes CASSNRGAYNEQFF. The V and J genes are TRBV19 and TRBJ2-1; TRBD1 aligns across 7 bases. The CDR3 covers 14 residues. Looked up from germline, CDR1 is LNHDA and CDR2 is SQIVND (reference sequence). V trimming: 4 bases; J trimming: 2 bases; junction bases outside the gene matches: 2.